The clone carrying this T cell receptor beta chain appeared a few times. Its antigen remains unidentified. The V gene lost 7 bases and the J gene lost 0 bases, with 13 bases spanning the gap. There are 15 residues in the CDR3. Per the germline V gene, CDR1 is SNHLY and CDR2 is FYNNEI. One entry per CDR3 protein, called by TCRdb with MiXCR from the RT-PCR reads. This sample has just over 300,000 distinct CDR3 sequences, with 20% to 25% found just once. These data are taken from a study of response to subunit inactivated influenza vaccine. Overall study findings and caveats: New T cells are recruited in small numbers by each seasonal influenza vaccination, according to the authors' suggestion.

The sequences come from PBMCs from blood, collected less than 22 months after vaccination. The receptor's source is a man aged 50 to 69 who received an inactivated influenza vaccine. This sequence joins TRBV2 and TRBJ2-1; D possibly matches TRBD1 or TRBD2 (6 bases each). The CDR3 sequence is CASMVQGGSYNEQFF. The CDR3 region has the DNA TGTGCCAGCATGGTACAGGGAGGCTCCTACAATGAGCAGTTCTTC.